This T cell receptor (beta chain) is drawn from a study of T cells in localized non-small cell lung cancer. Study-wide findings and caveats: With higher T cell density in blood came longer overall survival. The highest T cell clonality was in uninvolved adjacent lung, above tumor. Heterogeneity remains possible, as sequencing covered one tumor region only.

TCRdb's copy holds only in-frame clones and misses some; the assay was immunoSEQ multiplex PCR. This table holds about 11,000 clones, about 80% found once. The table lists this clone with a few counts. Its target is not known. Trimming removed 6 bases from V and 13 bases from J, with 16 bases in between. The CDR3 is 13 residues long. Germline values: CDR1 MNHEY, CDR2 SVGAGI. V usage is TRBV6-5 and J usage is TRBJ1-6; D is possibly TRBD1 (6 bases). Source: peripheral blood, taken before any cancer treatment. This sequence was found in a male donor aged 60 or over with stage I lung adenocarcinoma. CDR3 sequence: CASRRGGESPLHF. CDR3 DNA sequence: TGTGCCAGCAGGAGGGGGGGTGAGTCGCCCCTCCACTTT.